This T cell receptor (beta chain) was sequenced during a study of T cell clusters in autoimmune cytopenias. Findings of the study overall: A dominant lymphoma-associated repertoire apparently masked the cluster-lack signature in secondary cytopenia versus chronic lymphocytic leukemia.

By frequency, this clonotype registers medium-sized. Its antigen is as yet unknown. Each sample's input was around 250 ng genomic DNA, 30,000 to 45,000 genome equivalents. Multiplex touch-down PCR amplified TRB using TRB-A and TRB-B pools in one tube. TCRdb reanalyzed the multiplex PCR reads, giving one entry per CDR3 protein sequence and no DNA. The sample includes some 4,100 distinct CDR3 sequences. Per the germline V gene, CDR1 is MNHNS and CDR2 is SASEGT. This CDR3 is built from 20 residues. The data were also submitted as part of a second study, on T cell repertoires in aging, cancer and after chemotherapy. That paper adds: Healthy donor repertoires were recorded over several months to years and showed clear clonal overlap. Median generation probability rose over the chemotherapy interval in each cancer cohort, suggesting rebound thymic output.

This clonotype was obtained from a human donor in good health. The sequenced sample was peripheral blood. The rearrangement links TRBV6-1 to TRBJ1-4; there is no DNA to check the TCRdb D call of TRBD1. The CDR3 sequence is CASSEAGPGQGPSTNEKLFF.